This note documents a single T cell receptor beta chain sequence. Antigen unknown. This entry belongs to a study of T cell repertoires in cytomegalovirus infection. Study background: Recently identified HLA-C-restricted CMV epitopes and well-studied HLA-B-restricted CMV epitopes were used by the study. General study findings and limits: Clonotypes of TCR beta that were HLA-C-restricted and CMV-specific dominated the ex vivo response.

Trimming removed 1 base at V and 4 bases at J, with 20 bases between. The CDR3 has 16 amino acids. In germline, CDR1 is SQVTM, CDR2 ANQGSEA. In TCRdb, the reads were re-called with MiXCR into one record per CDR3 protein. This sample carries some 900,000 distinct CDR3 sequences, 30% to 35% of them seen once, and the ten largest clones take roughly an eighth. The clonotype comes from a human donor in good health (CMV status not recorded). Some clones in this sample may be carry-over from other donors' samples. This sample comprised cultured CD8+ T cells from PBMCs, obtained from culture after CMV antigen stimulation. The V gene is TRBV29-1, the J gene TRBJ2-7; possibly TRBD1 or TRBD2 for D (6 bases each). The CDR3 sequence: CSVEGRGPAGRYEQYF. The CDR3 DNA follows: TGCAGCGTTGAAGGTCGGGGGCCAGCGGGTCGATACGAGCAGTACTTC.